This T cell receptor beta chain is from a study of T cell responses to AZD1222 COVID-19 vaccine. Points from the study as a whole: Once two AZD1222 doses were given, Spike-specific TCR breadth and depth went up. The number of AZD1222 recipients seropositive at baseline was only five or six.

About this clone: Its specificity is not known.

V lost 4 bases, J lost 4 bases, and 5 bases stayed unmatched. The CDR3 has 15 amino acids. Germline lookup yields CDR1 SGDLS and CDR2 YYNGEE. Clones were read by immunoSEQ multiplex PCR, and TCRdb kept only the in-frame ones, dropping some. The sample has over 95,000 clones; 85% to 90% are singletons. Here the sequenced sample was peripheral blood, taken on day 0 of AZD1222 vaccination. This chain joins TRBV9 and TRBJ2-3, with 11 bases aligning to TRBD2. The receptor comes from an adult in good health. This chain's CDR3 is CASSKLAGEADTQYF. The CDR3 region has the DNA TGTGCCAGCAGCAAACTAGCGGGAGAGGCAGATACGCAGTATTTT.